The rows below give T cell receptor beta chains drawn from one sample of a study of T cells after yellow fever vaccination. MiXCR, applied by TCRdb to the 5' RACE reads, yields one record per CDR3 protein. The sample consists of 500,000 to 650,000 distinct CDR3 sequences, less than 20% of them appearing once. The sample was PBMCs, taken 4 to 5 days after the first yellow fever vaccination. These receptor sequences come from a man aged 18 to 35 who received the YFV17D yellow fever vaccine. Both conserved end residues are part of each CDR3. The D gene is left open where the match is weak. The size of a clone is reported for some rows only, either as once, few or many, or as a class for expanded clones.

j_call d_call clone_size v_call cdr3_aa cdr3_nt
TRBJ1-1 NA few TRBV4-3 CASSQDPTGPTEAFF TGCGCCAGCAGCCAAGATCCTACAGGGCCCACTGAAGCTTTCTTT
TRBJ2-1 TRBD1 few TRBV7-8 CASSRQGTVNEQFF TGTGCCAGCAGTCGACAGGGAACGGTCAATGAGCAGTTCTTC
TRBJ1-2 NA NA TRBV14 CASSHGWGYTF TGTGCCAGCAGCCATGGGTGGGGCTACACCTTC
TRBJ1-1 TRBD1 few TRBV6-1 CASKGGQGVPEAFF TGTGCCAGCAAGGGGGGGCAGGGGGTTCCTGAAGCTTTCTTT
TRBJ2-3 TRBD2 few TRBV15 CATSSELTSGGTADTQYF TGTGCCACCAGCAGTGAACTGACTAGCGGGGGCACCGCAGATACGCAGTATTTT
TRBJ2-3 TRBD2 NA TRBV11-1 CASSSTSGDGDTQYF TGTGCCAGCAGCTCCACTAGCGGGGATGGAGATACGCAGTATTTT
TRBJ1-6 TRBD1 NA TRBV6-5 CASSLSGQGFSPLHF TGTGCCAGCAGTTTATCGGGACAGGGTTTTTCACCCCTCCACTTT
TRBJ2-2 NA NA TRBV15 CATSLQGSGELFF TGTGCCACCAGTCTACAGGGCAGCGGGGAGCTGTTTTTT
TRBJ2-7 NA NA TRBV12-3/TRBV12-4 CASSSTGEQYF TGTGCCAGCAGTTCCACTGGCGAGCAGTACTTC
TRBJ2-5 NA NA TRBV10-3 CAISEQGGGETQYF TGTGCCATCAGTGAGCAGGGGGGGGGAGAGACCCAGTACTTC
TRBJ1-1 NA NA TRBV7-6 CASSEAWEGTEAFF TGTGCCAGCAGCGAAGCCTGGGAGGGCACTGAAGCTTTCTTT
TRBJ2-7 NA few TRBV6-1 CASSRGFGPLKYEQYF TGTGCCAGCAGTAGGGGGTTTGGGCCTTTGAAGTACGAGCAGTACTTC
TRBJ2-3 NA many TRBV5-6 CASSWARTDTQYF TGTGCCAGCAGCTGGGCCCGCACAGATACGCAGTATTTT
TRBJ2-5 NA NA TRBV3-1 CASSQRGGEETQYF TGTGCCAGCAGCCAAAGGGGGGGCGAAGAGACCCAGTACTTC